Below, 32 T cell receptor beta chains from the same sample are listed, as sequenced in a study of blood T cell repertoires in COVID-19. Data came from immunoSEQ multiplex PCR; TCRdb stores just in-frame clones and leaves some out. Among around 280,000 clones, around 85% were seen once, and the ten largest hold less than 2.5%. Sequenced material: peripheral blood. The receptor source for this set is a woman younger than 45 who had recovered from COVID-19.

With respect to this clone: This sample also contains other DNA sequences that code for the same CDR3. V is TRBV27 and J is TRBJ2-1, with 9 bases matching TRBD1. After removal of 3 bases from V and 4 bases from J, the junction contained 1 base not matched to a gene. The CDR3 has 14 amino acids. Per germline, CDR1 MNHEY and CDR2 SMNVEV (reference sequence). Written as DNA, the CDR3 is TGTGCCAGCAGTTTGACAGGGGGATACAATGAGCAGTTCTTC. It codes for CASSLTGGYNEQFF.

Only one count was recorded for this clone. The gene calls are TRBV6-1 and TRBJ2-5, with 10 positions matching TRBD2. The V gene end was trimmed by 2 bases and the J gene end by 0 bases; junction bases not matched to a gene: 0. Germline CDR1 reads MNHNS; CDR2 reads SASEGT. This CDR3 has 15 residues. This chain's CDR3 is CASSELAGDQETQYF. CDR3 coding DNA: TGTGCCAGCAGTGAACTAGCGGGAGACCAAGAGACCCAGTACTTC.

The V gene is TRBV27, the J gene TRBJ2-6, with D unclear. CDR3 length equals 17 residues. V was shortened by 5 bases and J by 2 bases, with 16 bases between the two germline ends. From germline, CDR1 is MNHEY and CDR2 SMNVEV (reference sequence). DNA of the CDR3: TGTGCCAGCAGTACCACCCACAGTATCGCTGGGGCCAACGTCCTGACTTTC. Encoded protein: CASSTTHSIAGANVLTF.

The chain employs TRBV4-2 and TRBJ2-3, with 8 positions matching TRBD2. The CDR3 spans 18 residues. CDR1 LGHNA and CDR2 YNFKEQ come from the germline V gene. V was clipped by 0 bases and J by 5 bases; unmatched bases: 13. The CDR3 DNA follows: TGTGCCAGCAGCCAAGACTTTGTACTAGCGGCACCTCGAGATACGCAGTATTTT. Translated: CASSQDFVLAAPRDTQYF.

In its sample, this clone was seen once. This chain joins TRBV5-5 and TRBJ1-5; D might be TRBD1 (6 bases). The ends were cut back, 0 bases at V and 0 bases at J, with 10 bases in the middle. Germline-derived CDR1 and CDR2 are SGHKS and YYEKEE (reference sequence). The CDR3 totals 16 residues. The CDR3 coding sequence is TGTGCCAGCAGCTTGGGGGACACCTATAGCAATCAGCCCCAGCATTTT. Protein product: CASSLGDTYSNQPQHF.

The CDR3 DNA is TGTGCCAGCAGTTTGGGAGCCCTTAATGAGCAGTTCTTC. Protein: CASSLGALNEQFF. V and J are TRBV28 and TRBJ2-1; TRBD2 might be the D (5 bases). Trimming shortened V by 3 bases and J by 7 bases, and 10 bases separated the two germline ends. Germline CDR1 reads MDHEN; CDR2 reads SYDVKM. The CDR3 spans 13 residues.

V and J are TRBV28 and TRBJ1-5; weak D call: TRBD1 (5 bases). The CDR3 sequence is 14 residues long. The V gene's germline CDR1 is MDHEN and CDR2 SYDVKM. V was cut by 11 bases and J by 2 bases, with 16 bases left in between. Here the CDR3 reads CAAWGRVGNQPQHF. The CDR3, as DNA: TGTGCCGCGTGGGGGAGGGTCGGCAATCAGCCCCAGCATTTT.

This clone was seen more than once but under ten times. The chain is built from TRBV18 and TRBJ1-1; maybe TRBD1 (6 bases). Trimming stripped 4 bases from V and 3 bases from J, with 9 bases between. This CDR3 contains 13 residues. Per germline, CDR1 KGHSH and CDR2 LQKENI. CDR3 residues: CASSLRQDTEAFF. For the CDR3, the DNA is TGTGCCAGCTCACTCCGACAGGACACTGAAGCTTTCTTT.

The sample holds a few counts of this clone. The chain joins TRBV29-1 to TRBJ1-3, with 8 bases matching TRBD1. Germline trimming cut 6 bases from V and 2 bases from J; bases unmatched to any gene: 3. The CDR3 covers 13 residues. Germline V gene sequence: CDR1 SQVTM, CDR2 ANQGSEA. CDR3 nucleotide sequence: TGCAGCGTCCAGGGGGCCCCTGGAAACACCATATATTTT. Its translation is CSVQGAPGNTIYF.

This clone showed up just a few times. The CDR3 DNA follows: TGTGCCAGCAGGATAACAGGGATGAGCACTGAAGCTTTCTTT. Translated: CASRITGMSTEAFF. This rearrangement joins TRBV6-5 to TRBJ1-1; a weak D match, TRBD1 (6 bases). From germline, CDR1 is MNHEY and CDR2 SVGAGI. The V end lost 6 bases, the J end lost 4 bases, and 15 bases lay between the germline ends. There are 14 residues in the CDR3.

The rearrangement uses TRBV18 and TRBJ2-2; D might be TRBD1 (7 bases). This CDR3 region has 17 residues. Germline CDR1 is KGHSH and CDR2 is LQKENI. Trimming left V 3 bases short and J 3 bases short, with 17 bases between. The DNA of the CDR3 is TGTGCCAGCTCACCGACTAGACAGGGTGTCTACACCGGGGAGCTGTTTTTT. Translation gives CASSPTRQGVYTGELFF.

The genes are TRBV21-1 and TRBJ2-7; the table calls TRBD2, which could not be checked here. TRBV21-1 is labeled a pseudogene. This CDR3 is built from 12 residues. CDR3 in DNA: TGTGCCAGCCTCAGCGGGCCCTACGAGCAGTACTTC. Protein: CASLSGPYEQYF.

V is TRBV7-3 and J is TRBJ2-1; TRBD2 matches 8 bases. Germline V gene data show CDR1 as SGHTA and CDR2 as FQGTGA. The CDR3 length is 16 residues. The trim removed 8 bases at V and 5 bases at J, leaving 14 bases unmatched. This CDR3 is CASGRASGRLNNEQFF. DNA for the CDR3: TGTGCCAGCGGTAGGGCCAGCGGGAGACTCAACAATGAGCAGTTCTTC.

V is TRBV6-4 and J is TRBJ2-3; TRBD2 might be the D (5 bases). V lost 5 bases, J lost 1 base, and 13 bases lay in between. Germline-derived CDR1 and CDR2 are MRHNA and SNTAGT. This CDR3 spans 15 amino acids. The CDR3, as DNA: TGTGCCAGCAGTCCCGGTGACGGGGGCACAGATACGCAGTATTTT. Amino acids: CASSPGDGGTDTQYF.

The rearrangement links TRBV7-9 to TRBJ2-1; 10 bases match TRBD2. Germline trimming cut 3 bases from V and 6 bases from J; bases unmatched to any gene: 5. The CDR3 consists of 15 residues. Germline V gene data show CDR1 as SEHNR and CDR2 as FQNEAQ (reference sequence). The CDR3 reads CASSFLLAGGNEQFF. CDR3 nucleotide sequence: TGTGCCAGCAGCTTCCTGTTAGCGGGGGGCAATGAGCAGTTCTTC.

CDR3 residues: CASSHRQAGNEQFF. For the CDR3, the DNA is TGCGCCAGCAGCCACCGACAGGCAGGGAATGAGCAGTTCTTC. The rearrangement links TRBV4-1 to TRBJ2-1; a possible D gene is TRBD1 (6 bases). V was trimmed by 3 bases and J by 7 bases, leaving 13 bases between them. The CDR3 is 14 residues long. The germline CDR1 and CDR2 sequences are MGHRA and YSYEKL.

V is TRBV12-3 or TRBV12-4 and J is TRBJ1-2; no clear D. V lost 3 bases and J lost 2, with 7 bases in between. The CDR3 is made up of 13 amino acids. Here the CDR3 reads CASSFLGNYGYTF. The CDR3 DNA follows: TGTGCCAGCAGTTTCCTGGGCAACTATGGCTACACCTTC.

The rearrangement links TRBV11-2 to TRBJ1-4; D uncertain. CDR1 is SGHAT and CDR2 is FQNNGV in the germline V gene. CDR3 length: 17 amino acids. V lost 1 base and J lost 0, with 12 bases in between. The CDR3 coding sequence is TGTGCCAGCAGCTTAGGGTGGAGAAGTGCAACTAATGAAAAACTGTTTTTT. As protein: CASSLGWRSATNEKLFF.

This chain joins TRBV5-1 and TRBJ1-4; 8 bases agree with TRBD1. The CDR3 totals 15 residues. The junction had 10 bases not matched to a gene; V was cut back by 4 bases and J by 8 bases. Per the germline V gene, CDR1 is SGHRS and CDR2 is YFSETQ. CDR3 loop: CASSQTGTGLEKLFF. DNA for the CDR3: TGCGCCAGCAGCCAAACCGGGACAGGACTGGAAAAACTGTTTTTT.

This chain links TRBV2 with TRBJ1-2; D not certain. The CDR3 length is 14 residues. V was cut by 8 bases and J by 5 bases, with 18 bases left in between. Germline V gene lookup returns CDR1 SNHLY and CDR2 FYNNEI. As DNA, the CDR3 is TGTGCCAGCTCCCCCCGGCTCGGAGGGTATGGCTACACCTTC. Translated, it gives CASSPRLGGYGYTF.

CDR3 in amino acids: CASSLSRDRARSYEQYF. CDR3 coding DNA: TGTGCCAGCAGCCTCTCCCGGGACAGAGCTCGCTCCTACGAGCAGTACTTC. The J gene is TRBJ2-7, the V gene TRBV27; 7 nucleotides agree with TRBD1. Germline V gives CDR1 MNHEY, CDR2 SMNVEV (reference sequence). With V trimmed by 6 bases and J by 0 bases, 14 bases remained unmatched. There are 17 residues in the CDR3.

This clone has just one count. The CDR3 DNA sequence: TGTGCCAGCAGCCGGACTAAACGGGCAGATACGCAGTATTTT. This codes for CASSRTKRADTQYF. The chain is built from TRBV11-2 and TRBJ2-3; possibly TRBD2 for D (6 bases). V dropped 5 bases and J dropped 4 bases, with 13 bases sitting between them. Germline V gene lookup returns CDR1 SGHAT and CDR2 FQNNGV. The CDR3 spans 14 residues. Combining the CDR3 with reference TRBV11-2 and TRBJ2-3 gives the whole variable domain EAGVAQSPRYKIIEKRQSVAFWCNPISGHATLYWYQQILGQGPKLLIQFQNNGVVDDSQLPKDRFSAERLKGVDSTLKIQPAKLEDSAVYLCASSRTKRADTQYFGPGTRLTVL.

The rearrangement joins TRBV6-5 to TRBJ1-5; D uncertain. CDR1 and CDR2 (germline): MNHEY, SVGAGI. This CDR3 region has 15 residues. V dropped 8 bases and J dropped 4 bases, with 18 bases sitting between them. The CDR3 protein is CASEKTPGGNQPQHF. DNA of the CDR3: TGTGCCAGCGAGAAAACCCCCGGAGGGAATCAGCCCCAGCATTTT.

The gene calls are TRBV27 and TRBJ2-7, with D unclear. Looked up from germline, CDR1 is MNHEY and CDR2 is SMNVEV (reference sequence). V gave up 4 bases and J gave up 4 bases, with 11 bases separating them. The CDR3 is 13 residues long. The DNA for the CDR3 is TGTGCCAGCAGTTCGGTTTTCTCATACGAGCAGTACTTC. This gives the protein CASSSVFSYEQYF.

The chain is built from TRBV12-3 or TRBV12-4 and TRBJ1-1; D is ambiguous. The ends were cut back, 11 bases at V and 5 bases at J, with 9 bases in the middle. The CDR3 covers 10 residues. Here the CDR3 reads CACGSTEAFF. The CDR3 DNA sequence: TGTGCCTGTGGGAGTACTGAAGCTTTCTTT.

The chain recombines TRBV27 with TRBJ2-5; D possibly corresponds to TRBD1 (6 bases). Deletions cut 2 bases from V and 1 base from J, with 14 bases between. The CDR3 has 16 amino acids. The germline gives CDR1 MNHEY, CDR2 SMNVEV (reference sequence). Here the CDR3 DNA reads TGTGCCAGCAGTTTAGCACAAGGACAGATCCAAGAGACCCAGTACTTC. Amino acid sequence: CASSLAQGQIQETQYF.

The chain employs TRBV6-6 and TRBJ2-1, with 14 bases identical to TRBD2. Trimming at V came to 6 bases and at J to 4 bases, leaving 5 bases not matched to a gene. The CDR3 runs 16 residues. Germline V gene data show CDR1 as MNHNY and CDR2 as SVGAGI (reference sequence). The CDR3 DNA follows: TGTGCCAGCAGCTTGGGACTAGCGGGGGCGTACAATGAGCAGTTCTTC. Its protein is CASSLGLAGAYNEQFF.

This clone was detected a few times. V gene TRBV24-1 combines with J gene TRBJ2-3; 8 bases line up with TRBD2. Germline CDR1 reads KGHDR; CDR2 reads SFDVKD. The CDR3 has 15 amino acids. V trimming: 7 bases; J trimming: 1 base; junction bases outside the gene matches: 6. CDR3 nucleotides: TGTGCCACCAGCGGGGGGGACATCGGCACAGATACGCAGTATTTT. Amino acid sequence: CATSGGDIGTDTQYF.

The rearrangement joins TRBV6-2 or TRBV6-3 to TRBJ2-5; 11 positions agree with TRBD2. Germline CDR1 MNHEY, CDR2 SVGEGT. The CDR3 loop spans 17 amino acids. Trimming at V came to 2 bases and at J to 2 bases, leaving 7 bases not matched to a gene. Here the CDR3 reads CASSYVASGRIQETQYF. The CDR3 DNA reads TGTGCCAGCAGTTACGTTGCTAGCGGGAGGATTCAAGAGACCCAGTACTTC.

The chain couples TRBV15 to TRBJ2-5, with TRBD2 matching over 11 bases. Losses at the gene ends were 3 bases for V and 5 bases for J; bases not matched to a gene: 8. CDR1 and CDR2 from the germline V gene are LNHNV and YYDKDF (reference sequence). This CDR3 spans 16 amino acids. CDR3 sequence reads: CATSSATSGGRETQYF. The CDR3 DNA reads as TGTGCCACCAGCAGCGCCACTAGCGGGGGCCGGGAGACCCAGTACTTC.

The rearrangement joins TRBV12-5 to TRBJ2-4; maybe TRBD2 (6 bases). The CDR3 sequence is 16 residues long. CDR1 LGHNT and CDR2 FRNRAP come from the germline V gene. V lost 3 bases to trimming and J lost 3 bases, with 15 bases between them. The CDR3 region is CASGFPIGGGKNIQYF. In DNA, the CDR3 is TGTGCTAGTGGTTTCCCCATTGGGGGAGGCAAAAACATTCAGTACTTC.

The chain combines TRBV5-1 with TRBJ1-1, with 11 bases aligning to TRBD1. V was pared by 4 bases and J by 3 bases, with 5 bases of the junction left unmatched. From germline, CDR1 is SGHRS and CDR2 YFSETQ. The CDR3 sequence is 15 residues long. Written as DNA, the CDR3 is TGCGCCAGCAGCGTGGGGGACAGGGGGGACACTGAAGCTTTCTTT. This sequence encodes CASSVGDRGDTEAFF.